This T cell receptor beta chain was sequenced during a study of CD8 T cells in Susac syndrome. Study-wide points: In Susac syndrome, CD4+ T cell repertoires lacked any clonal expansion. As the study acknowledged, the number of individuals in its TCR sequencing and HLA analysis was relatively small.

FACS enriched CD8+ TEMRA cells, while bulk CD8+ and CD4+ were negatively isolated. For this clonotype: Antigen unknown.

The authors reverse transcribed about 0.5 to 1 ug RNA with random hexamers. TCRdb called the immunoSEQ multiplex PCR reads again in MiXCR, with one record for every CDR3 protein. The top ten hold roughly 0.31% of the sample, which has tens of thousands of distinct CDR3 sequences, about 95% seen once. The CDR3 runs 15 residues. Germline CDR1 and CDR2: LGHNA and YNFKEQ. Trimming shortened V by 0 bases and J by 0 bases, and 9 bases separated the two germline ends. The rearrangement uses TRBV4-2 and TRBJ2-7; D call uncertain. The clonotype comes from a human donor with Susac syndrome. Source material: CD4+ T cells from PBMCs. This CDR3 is CASSQEGEPSYEQYF. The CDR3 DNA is TGTGCCAGCAGCCAAGAGGGCGAACCCTCCTACGAGCAGTACTTC.